The clone carrying this TCR beta chain appeared a few times. The antigen remains undetermined. The sequenced template was cDNA made from the entire isolated RNA. Assay: immunoSEQ multiplex PCR; the TCRdb copy retains only in-frame clones and omits some. Among almost 250,000 clones listed, 14% were seen once. By way of CD45RO/CCR7/CD25/CD127/CD95/CD27, the CD4+ regulatory, stem cell-like memory, central memory and naive cells were sorted. Germline V CDR1 and CDR2: SGDLS, YYNGEE. CDR3 length: 13 residues. V was cut by 4 bases and J by 7 bases, with 14 bases left in between. The sample comes from a study of beta chain features in type 1 diabetes. Study in general: Researchers looked at 95 million to 140 million sorted cells across all samples. General study results and limits: Type 1 diabetes patients had TCRB CDR3s that were shorter (moderately but significantly so) in all four CD4+ subsets. A PCR bias possibly favoring shorter templates would apply equally to patients and controls.

The sequence derives from a woman between 40 and 55 years old in good health. Sequenced sample: naive CD4+ T cells from blood. The chain has TRBV9 and TRBJ1-1; D might be TRBD1 (5 bases). CDR3 in amino acids: CASSPAGEFEAFF. The CDR3 bases are TGTGCCAGCAGCCCCGCGGGGGAATTTGAAGCTTTCTTT. The full variable domain, rest sourced from reference TRBV9 and TRBJ1-1, is DSGVTQTPKHLITATGQRVTLRCSPRSGDLSVYWYQQSLDQGLQFLIQYYNGEERAKGNILERFSAQQFPDLHSELNLSSLELGDSALYFCASSPAGEFEAFFGQGTRLTVV.